Below, one TCR beta chain is given with its context. Its antigen is not known. This sample stems from a study of radiation and T cells in renal cell carcinoma. Study at large: Nephrectomy followed 15 Gy stereotactic body radiation by 4 weeks.

Germline V gene lookup returns CDR1 SGHAT and CDR2 FQNNGV. V lost 3 bases to trimming and J lost 0 bases, with 8 bases between them. The CDR3 length is 15 residues. The time point: baseline pretreatment blood. Treatment meaning: 15 Gy SBRT to primary tumor, nephrectomy 4 weeks later. This renal cell carcinoma was of the clear cell type. Method: immunoSEQ multiplex PCR; TCRdb's copy keeps in-frame clones and lacks some. This repertoire shows 130,000 or so clones, over 80% found once; its top ten account for less than 25%. Study-level points and caveats: Without pretreatment biopsies, baseline tumor clonotype presence was undetermined.

The source is a woman aged 45 to 65 with renal cell carcinoma. The chain couples TRBV11-2 to TRBJ2-2; no firm D call. Source: blood, taken from a patient whose treatment included radiotherapy and nephrectomy. The CDR3 nucleotides read TGTGCCAGCAGCTTTGACCCCGCGAACACCGGGGAGCTGTTTTTT. Encoded protein: CASSFDPANTGELFF.